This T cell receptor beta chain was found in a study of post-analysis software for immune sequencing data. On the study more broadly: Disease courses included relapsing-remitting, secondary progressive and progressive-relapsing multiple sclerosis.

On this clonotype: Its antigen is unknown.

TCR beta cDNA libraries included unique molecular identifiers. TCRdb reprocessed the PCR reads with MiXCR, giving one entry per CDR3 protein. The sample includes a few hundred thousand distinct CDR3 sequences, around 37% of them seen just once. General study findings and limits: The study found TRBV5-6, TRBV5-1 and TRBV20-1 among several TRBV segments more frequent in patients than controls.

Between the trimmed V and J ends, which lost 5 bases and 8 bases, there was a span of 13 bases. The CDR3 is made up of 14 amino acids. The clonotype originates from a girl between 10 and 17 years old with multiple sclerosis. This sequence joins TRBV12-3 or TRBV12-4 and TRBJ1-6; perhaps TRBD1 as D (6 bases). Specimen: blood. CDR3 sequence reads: CASSALRGHSPLHF. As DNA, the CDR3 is TGTGCCAGCAGTGCTCTTCGGGGGCATTCACCCCTCCACTTT.